Listed here is a single T cell receptor (beta chain). V was pared by 3 bases and J by 6 bases, with 22 bases of the junction left unmatched. The germline V gene encodes CDR1 MNHEY and CDR2 SVGEGT. The CDR3 runs 19 residues. The record originates from a study of blood T cell repertoires in COVID-19. Study in general: From T cells, B-cell-depleted T cells, or PBMCs came the material, which was cDNA or gDNA.

This table comes from immunoSEQ multiplex PCR, and its TCRdb copy is limited to in-frame clones, with some not included. Of around 130,000 clones listed, roughly 84% are singletons. The material sequenced was peripheral blood. This chain connects TRBV6-2 or TRBV6-3 to TRBJ1-1; 7 bases line up with TRBD1. This receptor was taken from a woman aged 80 or over with acute or convalescent COVID-19. DNA of the CDR3: TGTGCCAGCAGTTATATAGTTTTGTGGGGTCGGGACAGCCCCGCTGAAGCTTTCTTT. Protein product: CASSYIVLWGRDSPAEAFF.